A single sample gave rise to the 10 T cell receptor beta chains below, sequenced in a study of regulatory T cells in long-lasting Graves disease. Library construction for TCR beta used iRepertoire HTBI primers and Arm-PCR of CDR3 regions. MiXCR, applied by TCRdb to the multiplex PCR reads, yields one record per CDR3 protein. The sample has more than 300,000 distinct CDR3 sequences, roughly 15% seen once; the top ten hold about 19%. The sample's time point: newly diagnosed GD, antithyroid drugs for less than 3 months. PBMC-derived RNA was used for the TCR library. This sample also belongs to another study, concerning T cells in Graves' hyperthyroidism and ophthalmopathy.

Material: peripheral blood mononuclear cells (PBMCs), obtained at new diagnosis, from a patient treated with antithyroid drugs. These receptors were collected from a woman aged 18-35 years with Graves disease.

This clonotype appeared many times. In nucleotides, the CDR3 is TGTGCCAGCAGCTGGGACAGATCAAACACCGGGGAGCTGTTTTTT. Amino acids: CASSWDRSNTGELFF. This chain connects TRBV6-2 or TRBV6-3 to TRBJ2-2; the match to TRBD1 covers 7 bases. With 6 bases clipped from V and 2 bases from J, the junction kept 6 bases outside the gene matches. Germline values: CDR1 MNHEY, CDR2 SVGEGT. The CDR3 covers 15 residues.

The rearrangement links TRBV30 to TRBJ1-2; perhaps TRBD1 as D (5 bases). V gave up 1 base and J gave up 2 bases, with 5 bases separating them. The CDR3 extends over 12 amino acids. In germline, CDR1 is GTSNPN, CDR2 SVGIG (reference sequence). In DNA, the CDR3 is TGTGCCTGGAGTGAGGGGAACTATGGCTACACCTTC. It is translated as CAWSEGNYGYTF. The full variable domain, with the rest looked up from reference TRBV30 and TRBJ1-2, is SQTIHQWPATLVQPVGSPLSLECTVEGTSNPNLYWYRQAAGRGLQLLFYSVGIGQISSEVPQNLSASRPQDRQFILSSKKLLLSDSGFYLCAWSEGNYGYTFGSGTRLTVV.

This clonotype has a count of ten or more. J is TRBJ1-1 and V is TRBV18, with a possible D match to TRBD1 (5 bases). The CDR3 contains 16 residues. Germline V gives CDR1 KGHSH, CDR2 LQKENI. V was clipped by 1 base and J by 1 base, with 13 bases between them. The CDR3: CASSPRFQGKNTEAFF. CDR3 bases: TGTGCCAGCTCACCACGGTTCCAGGGCAAGAACACTGAAGCTTTCTTT.

This clonotype was counted between two and nine times. A much larger clone sits a single nucleotide away, making a read error possible. The chain links TRBV30 to TRBJ2-7; possibly TRBD1 or TRBD2 for D (6 bases each). The germline V gene has CDR1 GTSNPN and CDR2 SVGIG (reference sequence). Deletions cut 0 bases from V and 7 bases from J, with 13 bases between. The CDR3 totals 13 residues. CDR3 coding DNA: TGTGCCTGGAGTGTGCAGGGGAGGCAGGAGCAGTACTTC. Amino acids: CAWSVQGRQEQYF.

The rearrangement uses TRBV28 and TRBJ2-5; 9 nucleotides align to TRBD1. Unmatched junction bases numbered 7, after V lost 6 bases and J lost 2 bases. Germline V CDR1 and CDR2: MDHEN, SYDVKM. The CDR3 sequence is 15 residues long. DNA of the CDR3: TGTGCCAGCAGCTCATGGGACAGGGTACAAGAGACCCAGTACTTC. Amino acid sequence: CASSSWDRVQETQYF.

This clonotype was found many times. V gene TRBV5-6 combines with J gene TRBJ2-1, with D possibly being TRBD2 (7 bases). The V end was cut by 0 bases, the J end by 2 bases, with 12 bases between. CDR3 length equals 16 residues. Germline V gene data show CDR1 as SGHDT and CDR2 as YYEEEE. This CDR3 reads CASSLAAGAAYNEQFF. The DNA of the CDR3 is TGTGCCAGCAGCTTGGCGGCGGGGGCCGCCTACAATGAGCAGTTCTTC.

In its sample, this clonotype was seen many times. The rearrangement uses TRBV6-5 and TRBJ2-7; 10 nucleotides agree with TRBD1. CDR3 length equals 16 residues. The ends lost 0 bases at V and 2 bases at J; junction bases unmatched: 4. Germline V gives CDR1 MNHEY, CDR2 SVGAGI. CDR3 amino acids: CASSYSTGTGAYEQYF. The CDR3 DNA follows: TGTGCCAGCAGTTACTCGACCGGGACAGGGGCCTACGAGCAGTACTTC.

This clonotype was counted many times. This chain joins TRBV6-6 and TRBJ2-3, with D uncertain. Per germline, CDR1 MNHNY and CDR2 SVGAGI (reference sequence). Trimming took off 0 bases at V and 4 bases at J, with 14 bases between the two ends. The CDR3 has 16 amino acids. In DNA, the CDR3 is TGTGCCAGCAGTTACTCGGGTAGCCCCAGCGCAGATACGCAGTATTTT. This translates into CASSYSGSPSADTQYF.

This clonotype was seen many times. V gene TRBV7-8 combines with J gene TRBJ2-1; D gene uncertain. CDR3 length: 16 amino acids. From germline, CDR1 is SGHVS and CDR2 FQNEAQ. The V gene lost 3 bases and the J gene lost 3 bases, with 15 bases spanning the gap. The CDR3 spells CASSFAVAENYNEQFF. The CDR3 DNA sequence: TGTGCCAGCAGCTTTGCCGTGGCGGAGAACTACAATGAGCAGTTCTTC. The whole variable domain, filled in from reference TRBV7-8 and TRBJ2-1, reads GAGVSQSPRYKVAKRGQDVALRCDPISGHVSLFWYQQALGQGPEFLTYFQNEAQLDKSGLPSDRFFAERPEGSVSTLKIQRTQQEDSAVYLCASSFAVAENYNEQFFGPGTRLTVL.

This clonotype was detected many times. V usage is TRBV6-5 and J usage is TRBJ1-1; D gene unclear. This CDR3 has 17 amino acids. Trimming left V 3 bases short and J 1 base short, with 18 bases between. Per germline, CDR1 MNHEY and CDR2 SVGAGI. The CDR3 DNA reads TGTGCCAGCAGTTATGGGGATAGGGTGGTGCGGAACACTGAAGCTTTCTTT. It yields the protein CASSYGDRVVRNTEAFF.